A single sample gave rise to the 13 T cell receptor beta chains below, sequenced in a study of blood T cell repertoires in COVID-19. Clones were read by immunoSEQ multiplex PCR, and TCRdb kept only the in-frame ones, dropping some. The sample has under 85,000 clones, over 70% seen once. The specimen was peripheral blood. These receptors were obtained from a man aged 50-59 years with active COVID-19.

V usage is TRBV9 and J usage is TRBJ1-1, with D perhaps TRBD1 (5 bases). CDR1 is SGDLS and CDR2 is YYNGEE in the germline V gene. V was trimmed by 0 bases and J by 5 bases, leaving 11 bases between them. There are 14 residues in the CDR3. The CDR3 loop is CASSVVQGRTEAFF. The CDR3 region has the DNA TGTGCCAGCAGCGTAGTTCAGGGTCGGACTGAAGCTTTCTTT.

The rearrangement joins TRBV7-6 to TRBJ1-4; no definite D call. The CDR3 runs 15 residues. The ends were cut back, 3 bases at V and 4 bases at J, with 12 bases in the middle. Germline V gene sequence: CDR1 SGHVS, CDR2 FNYEAQ. The CDR3 loop is CASSLERALNEKLFF. CDR3 in DNA: TGTGCCAGCAGCTTGGAGCGGGCCCTTAATGAAAAACTGTTTTTT.

The chain employs TRBV6-5 and TRBJ2-5; a possible D gene is TRBD2 (6 bases). Germline V gene lookup returns CDR1 MNHEY and CDR2 SVGAGI. Deletions cut 0 bases from V and 3 bases from J, with 11 bases between. The CDR3 covers 15 residues. CDR3 sequence (DNA): TGTGCCAGCAGTTACTCGGGGGGATTGAAAGAGACCCAGTACTTC. Amino acids: CASSYSGGLKETQYF.

The chain uses TRBV19 and TRBJ2-2; 8 bases line up with TRBD1. This CDR3 is 15 amino acids long. After removal of 6 bases from V and 4 bases from J, the junction contained 7 bases not matched to a gene. Germline CDR1 LNHDA, CDR2 SQIVND (reference sequence). Written as DNA, the CDR3 is TGTGCCAGTAGCGTGCAGGGGGCAGGCACCGGGGAGCTGTTTTTT. Amino acids: CASSVQGAGTGELFF.

The chain employs TRBV11-3 and TRBJ1-1; D is perhaps TRBD1 (6 bases). CDR1 and CDR2 (germline): SGHNT, YENEEA. V dropped 6 bases and J dropped 9 bases, with 17 bases sitting between them. The CDR3 consists of 13 residues. CDR3 in DNA: TGTGCCAGCAGTCTTCGACAGGAGGCTCAAGCTTTCTTT. Amino acid sequence: CASSLRQEAQAFF.

This rearrangement joins TRBV5-6 to TRBJ2-7, with 11 bases aligning to TRBD1. The V and J ends lost 3 bases and 4 bases, in that order; junction bases with no gene match: 9. CDR1 SGHDT and CDR2 YYEEEE come from the germline V gene. This CDR3 has 16 amino acids. CDR3 protein: CASSWVGGTGGYEQYF. Here the CDR3 DNA reads TGTGCCAGCAGCTGGGTCGGCGGGACAGGGGGATACGAGCAGTACTTC. The entire variable domain, with the rest obtained from reference TRBV5-6 and TRBJ2-7, is as follows: DAGVTQSPTHLIKTRGQQVTLRCSPKSGHDTVSWYQQALGQGPQFIFQYYEEEERQRGNFPDRFSGHQFPNYSSELNVNALLLGDSALYLCASSWVGGTGGYEQYFGPGTRLTVT.

This clone was counted between two and nine times. This chain uses TRBV9 with TRBJ1-1, with D uncertain. Germline CDR1 is SGDLS and CDR2 is YYNGEE. The CDR3 extends over 15 amino acids. Trimming pared 0 bases from V and 6 bases from J, leaving 15 bases between. The chain's CDR3 is CASSVGGTRGSEAFF. CDR3 sequence (DNA): TGTGCCAGCAGCGTAGGTGGCACCCGAGGTTCTGAAGCTTTCTTT.

The J gene is TRBJ2-2, the V gene TRBV11-2, with 15 bases that match TRBD2. There are 18 residues in the CDR3. Trimming removed 5 bases from V and 5 bases from J; junction bases left unmatched: 9. CDR1 and CDR2 from the germline V gene are SGHAT and FQNNGV. CDR3 bases: TGTGCCAGCAGCCGATGGACTAGCGGGGGGGCGTGGACCGGGGAGCTGTTTTTT. Protein product: CASSRWTSGGAWTGELFF.

This clone was seen just once. The chain has TRBV3-1 (or the pseudogene TRBV3-2) and TRBJ1-1; perhaps TRBD1 as D (6 bases). Trimming removed 4 bases from V and 3 bases from J, with 12 bases in between. Germline CDR1 is LGHDT and CDR2 is YNNKEL (reference sequence). This CDR3 contains 14 residues. CDR3 nucleotide sequence: TGTGCCAGCAGCCCCGGGACAAGGGACACTGAAGCTTTCTTT. Protein product: CASSPGTRDTEAFF.

This chain joins TRBV2 and TRBJ2-1, with 8 nucleotides matching TRBD2. Germline CDR1 is SNHLY and CDR2 is FYNNEI. The CDR3 is 18 residues long. V was pared by 2 bases and J by 3 bases, with 12 bases of the junction left unmatched. In nucleotides, the CDR3 is TGTGCCAGCAGTGAAAGGGCCCCCTGGGGACTAGACTACAATGAGCAGTTCTTC. Protein: CASSERAPWGLDYNEQFF.

This chain links TRBV4-3 with TRBJ2-7; 7 positions match TRBD1. The germline V gene has CDR1 LGHNA and CDR2 YSLEER. The V gene end was trimmed by 1 base and the J gene end by 3 bases; junction bases not matched to a gene: 3. This CDR3 is 14 amino acids long. CDR3 sequence (DNA): TGCGCCAGCAGCCAAGGGGACAGCCACTACGAGCAGTACTTC. Amino acid sequence: CASSQGDSHYEQYF.

The chain recombines TRBV19 with TRBJ2-7, with TRBD2 as a possible D gene (5 bases). Germline V CDR1 and CDR2: LNHDA, SQIVND (reference sequence). Trimming left V 0 bases short and J 3 bases short, with 12 bases between. The CDR3 has 15 amino acids. The CDR3 loop reads CASSIEMRVNYEQYF. The CDR3 DNA follows: TGTGCCAGTAGTATAGAGATGCGGGTAAACTACGAGCAGTACTTC.

The chain is built from TRBV10-3 and TRBJ1-6; 8 positions agree with TRBD1. V lost 3 bases, J lost 7 bases, and 2 bases stayed unmatched. Germline CDR1 ENHRY, CDR2 SYGVKD. The CDR3 runs to 14 residues. CDR3 sequence (DNA): TGTGCCATCAGTGAAGGGACAGGCAATTCACCCCTCCACTTT. Amino acid sequence: CAISEGTGNSPLHF.